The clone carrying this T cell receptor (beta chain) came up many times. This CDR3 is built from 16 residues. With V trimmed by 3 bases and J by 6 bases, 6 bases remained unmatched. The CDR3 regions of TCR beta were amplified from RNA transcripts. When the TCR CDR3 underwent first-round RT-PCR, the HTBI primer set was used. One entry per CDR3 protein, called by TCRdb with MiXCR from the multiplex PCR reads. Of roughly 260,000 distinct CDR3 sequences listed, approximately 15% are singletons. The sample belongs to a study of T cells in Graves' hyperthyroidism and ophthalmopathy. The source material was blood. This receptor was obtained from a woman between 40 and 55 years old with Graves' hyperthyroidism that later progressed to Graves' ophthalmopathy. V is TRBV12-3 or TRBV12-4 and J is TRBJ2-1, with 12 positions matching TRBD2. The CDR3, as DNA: TGTGCCAGCAGTTTTAGGACTAGCGGGATTGGCAATGAGCAGTTCTTC. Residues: CASSFRTSGIGNEQFF.